These 18 T cell receptor delta chains originate from one sample sequenced in a study of Vδ1+ human thymocytes. Study results and caveats: Highly polyclonal TRG and TRD repertoires with Gaussian CDR3 length distributions appeared in thymus.

Extracted RNA was reverse transcribed into cDNA. Multiplex PCR used pooled V-gene forward primers and a constant-region reverse primer to amplify CDR3s. TCRdb re-called clones from the multiplex PCR reads via CATT. Of tens of thousands of delta-chain clones listed, approximately 15% were seen once; the top ten hold 0.5%. Antigens of these TCRs are unknown. The source material was Vdelta1+ gamma-delta thymocytes from the thymus. The sample's subset: FACS-sorted CD3+ TCRalphabeta- TCRVdelta1+ TCRVdelta2- thymocytes. These receptors were taken from a boy less than two years old who had congenital heart surgery.

For this clone: This may stem from a read error, because a much larger clone lies one nucleotide away. Other DNA sequences in this specimen translate into the identical CDR3. The chain employs TRDV2 and TRDJ1, with 11 positions matching TRDD3. This CDR3 contains 18 residues. Trimming at V came to 0 bases and at J to 5 bases, leaving 13 bases not matched to a gene. Per the germline V gene, CDR1 is GEAIGNYY and CDR2 is EKD. CDR3 sequence: CACDTESWGIQETDKLIF. Written as DNA, the CDR3 is TGTGCCTGTGACACCGAAAGCTGGGGGATACAAGAGACAGATAAACTCATCTTT.

The chain employs TRDV1 and TRDJ1; 9 nucleotides align to TRDD3. Germline-derived CDR1 and CDR2 are TSWWSYY and QGS. This CDR3 comprises 22 residues. V was pared by 1 base and J by 2 bases, with 23 bases of the junction left unmatched. CDR3 sequence: CALGERTLLPYWGKTYTDKLIF. DNA of the CDR3: TGTGCTCTTGGGGAACGCACCCTTCTCCCGTACTGGGGGAAGACGTATACCGATAAACTCATCTTT.

The V and J genes are TRDV1 and TRDJ1, with TRDD3 as a possible D gene (5 bases). Trimming shortened V by 2 bases and J by 0 bases, and 31 bases separated the two germline ends. The CDR3 length is 22 residues. CDR1 is TSWWSYY, CDR2 QGS, per germline. The CDR3, as DNA: TGTGCTCTTGGGGAAGTCAATCCTCCAGGGGTGATACTGAAGATGTACACCGATAAACTCATCTTT. Its translation is CALGEVNPPGVILKMYTDKLIF.

This clone was counted between two and nine times. The genes are TRDV1 and TRDJ1; 11 bases match TRDD3. The CDR3 loop spans 26 amino acids. The ends lost 1 base at V and 2 bases at J; junction bases unmatched: 33. Germline V gene data show CDR1 as TSWWSYY and CDR2 as QGS. Here the CDR3 reads CALGERLEGSYLGWGIPSRTTDKLIF. In DNA form, the CDR3 reads TGTGCTCTTGGGGAACGCCTAGAGGGGTCCTACCTGGGCTGGGGGATACCGAGTAGGACGACCGATAAACTCATCTTT.

This clone was seen only a few times. This chain joins TRDV1 and TRDJ1; 8 bases are shared with TRDD3. The CDR3 contains 24 residues. V was pared by 5 bases and J by 5 bases, with 37 bases of the junction left unmatched. Per the germline V gene, CDR1 is TSWWSYY and CDR2 is QGS. This CDR3 is CALGLRPGTALISTGGWGGDKLIF. The CDR3 DNA sequence: TGTGCTCTTGGGTTACGTCCTGGTACGGCCCTCATCAGTACTGGGGGCTGGGGCGGTGATAAACTCATCTTT.

This clone was recorded a few times. V usage is TRDV1 and J usage is TRDJ1, with D perhaps TRDD3 (6 bases). The CDR3 is 22 amino acids. The germline gives CDR1 TSWWSYY, CDR2 QGS. V was shortened by 0 bases and J by 0 bases, with 29 bases between the two germline ends. The CDR3: CALGELTGPQEPLGAYTDKLIF. In DNA, the CDR3 is TGTGCTCTTGGGGAACTGACCGGCCCACAGGAGCCACTGGGTGCGTACACCGATAAACTCATCTTT.

The V gene is TRDV1, the J gene TRDJ1; 12 nucleotides line up with TRDD3. Germline-derived CDR1 and CDR2 are TSWWSYY and QGS. J lost 3 bases, V lost 4 bases, and 9 bases had no gene match. The CDR3 covers 17 residues. In nucleotides, the CDR3 is TGTGCTCTTGGGGTCAACCCTGGGGGATACGGCGCCGATAAACTCATCTTT. This encodes CALGVNPGGYGADKLIF.

The chain couples TRDV1 to TRDJ1; unclear D gene. Deletions cut 0 bases from V and 3 bases from J, with 14 bases between. Germline values: CDR1 TSWWSYY, CDR2 QGS. This CDR3 is 16 amino acids long. The DNA of the CDR3 is TGTGCTCTTGGGGAACTAGAATTCCCCTTGGCCGATAAACTCATCTTT. Amino acids: CALGELEFPLADKLIF.

This clone was seen more than once but under ten times. The chain combines TRDV1 with TRDJ1; no firm D call. Germline V gives CDR1 TSWWSYY, CDR2 QGS. The length of the CDR3 is 16 residues. Trimming shortened V by 0 bases and J by 0 bases, and 11 bases separated the two germline ends. The CDR3 here is CALGELKGIDTDKLIF. CDR3 sequence (DNA): TGTGCTCTTGGGGAACTAAAGGGCATAGACACCGATAAACTCATCTTT.

This chain uses TRDV1 with TRDJ1; 12 positions match TRDD3. CDR1 is TSWWSYY, CDR2 QGS, per germline. This CDR3 comprises 18 residues. Trimming cost V 0 bases and J 5 bases; bases outside gene matches: 10. The CDR3 DNA follows: TGTGCTCTTGGGGAACTATCTCTACTGGGGGATACTGAGGATAAACTCATCTTT. Protein: CALGELSLLGDTEDKLIF.

This clone showed up just a few times. V and J are TRDV1 and TRDJ1; the match to TRDD3 covers 12 bases. Germline V gene lookup returns CDR1 TSWWSYY and CDR2 QGS. The CDR3 consists of 23 residues. The V segment lost 4 bases and the J segment 0 bases; nucleotides outside the gene matches: 24. CDR3 residues: CALGVDPAFPVNWGIPHTDKLIF. DNA of the CDR3: TGTGCTCTTGGGGTAGACCCGGCCTTCCCTGTAAACTGGGGGATACCCCACACCGATAAACTCATCTTT.

The table lists this clone with a few counts. V gene TRDV1 combines with J gene TRDJ1; 8 bases are a match to TRDD3. CDR1 and CDR2 from the germline V gene are TSWWSYY and QGS. This CDR3 is built from 20 residues. With 2 bases clipped from V and 0 bases from J, the junction kept 17 bases outside the gene matches. CDR3 coding DNA: TGTGCTCTTGGGGAAGGGCCCCCTTGGGGGATCATTTACTACACCGATAAACTCATCTTT. Translating gives CALGEGPPWGIIYYTDKLIF.

The table lists this clone with a few counts. Compared with germline, one end of the junction differs, possibly owing to a read error. The chain couples TRDV1 to TRDJ2; a weak D match, TRDD2 (8 bases). The length of the CDR3 is 20 residues. In germline, CDR1 is TSWWSYY, CDR2 QGS. The CDR3 DNA is TGTGCTCTAGGGGACCTGGACCTAACTTCCTACGGGGATAACGCAGCACAACTCTTCTTT. Translating gives CALGDLDLTSYGDNAAQLFF.

This clone was observed a few times. The rearrangement uses TRDV1 and TRDJ1; a weak D match, TRDD3 (6 bases). The germline V and J ends were trimmed by 5 bases and 0 bases, with 31 bases remaining between them. The CDR3 totals 21 residues. Germline CDR1 TSWWSYY, CDR2 QGS. This CDR3 reads CALGLPRSCSTGCTYTDKLIF. CDR3 nucleotide sequence: TGTGCTCTTGGGTTACCCCGCTCCTGTAGTACTGGGTGCACGTACACCGATAAACTCATCTTT.

This clone was found a few times. The V and J genes are TRDV1 and TRDJ1; D unclear. Germline V gene lookup returns CDR1 TSWWSYY and CDR2 QGS. This CDR3 contains 17 residues. The ends were cut back, 0 bases at V and 1 base at J, with 15 bases in the middle. CDR3 DNA: TGTGCTCTTGGGGAACTAGTGGACCGCCTAGTCACCGATAAACTCATCTTT. Protein sequence: CALGELVDRLVTDKLIF.

This clone was counted at least ten times. The chain employs TRDV2 and TRDJ1; 8 nucleotides agree with TRDD3. V lost 5 bases and J lost 1; bases outside the gene matches: 14. CDR3 length: 17 residues. Germline lookup yields CDR1 GEAIGNYY and CDR2 EKD. For the CDR3, the DNA is TGTGCCTGTGGCCCTCCCGCCGGGATACGCGTCACCGATAAACTCATCTTT. Encoded protein: CACGPPAGIRVTDKLIF.

This clone was recorded many times. This sequence joins TRDV2 and TRDJ1, with 12 bases matching TRDD3. Germline CDR1 reads GEAIGNYY; CDR2 reads EKD. The CDR3 is made up of 16 amino acids. The J segment lost 0 bases and the V segment lost 4 bases, leaving 5 bases of the junction unmatched. The CDR3 here is CACEVLGDTYTDKLIF. CDR3 nucleotide sequence: TGTGCCTGTGAAGTACTGGGGGATACCTACACCGATAAACTCATCTTT.

This chain connects TRDV1 to TRDJ1; 12 positions match TRDD3. V gave up 2 bases and J gave up 4 bases; unmatched junction bases: 11. The CDR3 covers 18 residues. Germline V lookup: CDR1 TSWWSYY, CDR2 QGS. The CDR3 region has the DNA TGTGCTCTTGGGGAAGGATCGTACTGGGGGATACATATCGATAAACTCATCTTT. Its protein is CALGEGSYWGIHIDKLIF.